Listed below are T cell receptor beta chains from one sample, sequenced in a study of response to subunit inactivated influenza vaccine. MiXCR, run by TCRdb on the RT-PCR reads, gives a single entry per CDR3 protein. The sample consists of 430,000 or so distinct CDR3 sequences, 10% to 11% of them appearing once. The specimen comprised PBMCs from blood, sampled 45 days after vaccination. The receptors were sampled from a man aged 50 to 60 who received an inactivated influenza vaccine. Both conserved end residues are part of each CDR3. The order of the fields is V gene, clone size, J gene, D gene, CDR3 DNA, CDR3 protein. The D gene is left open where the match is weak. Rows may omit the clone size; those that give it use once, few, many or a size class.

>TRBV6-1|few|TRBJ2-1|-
TGTGCCAGCAGACCGGGGGCGGGTCTCTACGATGAGCAGTTCTTC
CASRPGAGLYDEQFF
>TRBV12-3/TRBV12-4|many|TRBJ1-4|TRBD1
TGTGCCAGCAGTAGAACCGGGACAGGGTTTGAAAAACTGTTTTTT
CASSRTGTGFEKLFF
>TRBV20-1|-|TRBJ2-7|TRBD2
TGCAGTGCTCTCGATACTAGCGCCAGCTCCTACGAGCAGTACTTC
CSALDTSASSYEQYF
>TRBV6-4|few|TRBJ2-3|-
TGTGCCAGCAGTGACTTAAATCCCCTTTTGCAAGAGACAGATACGCAGTATTTT
CASSDLNPLLQETDTQYF
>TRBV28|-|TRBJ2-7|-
TGTGCCAGCAGTTCCCTCCACGTCCCCTACGTATACGAGCAGTACTTC
CASSSLHVPYVYEQYF
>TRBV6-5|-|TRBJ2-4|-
TGTGCCAGCAGCTACGCGTTGGGTGGCAAAAACATTCAGTACTTC
CASSYALGGKNIQYF
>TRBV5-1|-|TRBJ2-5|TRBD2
TGCGCCAGCAGCCCACTAGCGGGAGGGCCGGAGGAGACCCAGTACTTC
CASSPLAGGPEETQYF
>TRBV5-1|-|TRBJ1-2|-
TGCGCCAGCAGCTTGGGTGTGGCTAACTATGGCTACACCTTC
CASSLGVANYGYTF
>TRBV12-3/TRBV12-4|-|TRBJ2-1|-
TGTGCCAGCAGTTTATGGACAACCCATGAGCAGTTCTTC
CASSLWTTHEQFF
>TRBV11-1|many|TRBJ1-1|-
TGTGCCAGCAGCTTATACTCTCGTGAAGCTTTCTTT
CASSLYSREAFF
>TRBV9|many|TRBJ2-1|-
TGTGCCAGCAGCGTAGGAGATCGAGGGGAGCAGTTCTTC
CASSVGDRGEQFF
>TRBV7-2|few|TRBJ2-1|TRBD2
TGTGCCAGCAGCTTATCATGGGGACTAGCGGGGGGGAATGAGCAGTTCTTC
CASSLSWGLAGGNEQFF
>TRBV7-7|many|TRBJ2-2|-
TGTGCCAGCAGCTCCAGAGAGGCCGGGGAGCTGTTTTTT
CASSSREAGELFF
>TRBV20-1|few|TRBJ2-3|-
TGCAGTGCTAGAGACGCCGGACATCTCACAGATACGCAGTATTTT
CSARDAGHLTDTQYF
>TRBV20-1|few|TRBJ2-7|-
TGCAGTGCTAAGACAGAGAGATACGAGCAGTACTTC
CSAKTERYEQYF
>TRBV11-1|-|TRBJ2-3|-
TGTGCCAGCACTCCCAGGAGCACAGATACGCAGTATTTT
CASTPRSTDTQYF
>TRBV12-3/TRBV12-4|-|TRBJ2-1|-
TGTGCCAGCATCCACCATACTAGCATCCATGAGCAGTTCTTC
CASIHHTSIHEQFF
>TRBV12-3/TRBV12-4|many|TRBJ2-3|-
TGTGCCAGCAGCTTAGGGGGGGCGGGTACAGATACGCAGTATTTT
CASSLGGAGTDTQYF
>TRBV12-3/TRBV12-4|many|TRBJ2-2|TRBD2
TGTGCCAGCAGTTTAGCTCTAGCGGCTCCGAACACCGGGGAGCTGTTTTTT
CASSLALAAPNTGELFF
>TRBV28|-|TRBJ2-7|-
TGTGCCAGCAGCCCCACAACCACGAGAGGGATACCCTACGAGCAGTACTTC
CASSPTTTRGIPYEQYF
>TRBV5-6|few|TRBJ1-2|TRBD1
TGTGCCAGCAGCCAGGGGACAGGCGGTGGCTACACCTTC
CASSQGTGGGYTF
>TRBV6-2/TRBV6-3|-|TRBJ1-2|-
TGTGCCAGCAGTGATCAGGGTCTCGGCGGCTACACCTTC
CASSDQGLGGYTF
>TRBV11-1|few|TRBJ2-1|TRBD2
TGTGCCAGCAGCCCTTACATTTTCCGGGACTACCCAGACAATGAGCAGTTCTTC
CASSPYIFRDYPDNEQFF
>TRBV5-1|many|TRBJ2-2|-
TGCGCCAGCAGCCCTCTTGGACCGACGAACACCGGGGAGCTGTTTTTT
CASSPLGPTNTGELFF
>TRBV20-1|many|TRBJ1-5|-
TGCAGTGCTAGAAGAGGGGTTAATCAGCCCCAGCATTTT
CSARRGVNQPQHF
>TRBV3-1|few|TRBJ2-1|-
TGTGCCAGCAGCCTCCAACGAGGGGGGCCCTACAATGAGCAGTTCTTC
CASSLQRGGPYNEQFF
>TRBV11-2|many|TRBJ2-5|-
TGTGCCAGCAGCATCGTGAGACAGAGCCAAGAGACCCAGTACTTC
CASSIVRQSQETQYF
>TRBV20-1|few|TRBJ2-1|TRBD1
TGCAGTGCCAAGGAGGTGGACAGGGGTTACAATGAGCAGTTCTTC
CSAKEVDRGYNEQFF
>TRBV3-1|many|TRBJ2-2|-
TGTGCCAGCAGCCAATTGAGTTCCGGGGAGCTGTTTTTT
CASSQLSSGELFF
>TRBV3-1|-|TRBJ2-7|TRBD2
TGTGCCAGCAGCCAAGAGTTTACTAGCGGCTCCTACGAGCAGTACTTC
CASSQEFTSGSYEQYF
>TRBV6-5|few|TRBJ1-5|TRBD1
TGTGCCAGCAGTTACTTCGGGACAGGGGGACTAGCCAGCAATCAGCCCCAGCATTTT
CASSYFGTGGLASNQPQHF
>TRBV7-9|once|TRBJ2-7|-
TGTGCCAGCAGCCCCAATCCGCGCAGAAAATTGTACGAGCAGTACTTC
CASSPNPRRKLYEQYF
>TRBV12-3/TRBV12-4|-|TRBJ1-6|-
TGTGCCAGCAGCGGCGGCTTCGATTCACCCCTCCACTTT
CASSGGFDSPLHF
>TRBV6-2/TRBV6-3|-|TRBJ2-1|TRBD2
TGTGCCAGCAGTTACTCTAGCGGGAGAACAAACAATGAGCAGTTCTTC
CASSYSSGRTNNEQFF
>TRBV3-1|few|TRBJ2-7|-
TGTGCCAGCAGCCAACCGGGGAACGAGCAGTACTTC
CASSQPGNEQYF
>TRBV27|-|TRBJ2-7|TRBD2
TGTGCCAGCAGCCGGACTAGCGGGGACGAGCAGTACTTC
CASSRTSGDEQYF
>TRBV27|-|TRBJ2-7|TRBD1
TGTGCCAGCAGTTGGGGACAGGGGGGGTACGAGCAGTACTTC
CASSWGQGGYEQYF
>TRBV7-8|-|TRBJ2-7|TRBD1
TGTGCCAGCAGCAGAGACAGGGAGAACGAGCAGTACTTC
CASSRDRENEQYF
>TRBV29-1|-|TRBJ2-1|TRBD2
TGCAGCGTTGCGCAGGGAGGGTTCGGTGAGCAGTTCTTC
CSVAQGGFGEQFF
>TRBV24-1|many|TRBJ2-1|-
TGTGCCACCAGTCCAGGACCCTACAGCTGGGAGCAGTTCTTC
CATSPGPYSWEQFF
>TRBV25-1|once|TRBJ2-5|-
TGTGCCAGCAGTGACCCCCTACCACAAGAGACCCATTACTTC
CASSDPLPQETHYF
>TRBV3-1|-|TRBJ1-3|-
TGTGCCTCCACCCAAGATGATTTCCGATCCTCTGGAAACACCATATATTTT
CASTQDDFRSSGNTIYF